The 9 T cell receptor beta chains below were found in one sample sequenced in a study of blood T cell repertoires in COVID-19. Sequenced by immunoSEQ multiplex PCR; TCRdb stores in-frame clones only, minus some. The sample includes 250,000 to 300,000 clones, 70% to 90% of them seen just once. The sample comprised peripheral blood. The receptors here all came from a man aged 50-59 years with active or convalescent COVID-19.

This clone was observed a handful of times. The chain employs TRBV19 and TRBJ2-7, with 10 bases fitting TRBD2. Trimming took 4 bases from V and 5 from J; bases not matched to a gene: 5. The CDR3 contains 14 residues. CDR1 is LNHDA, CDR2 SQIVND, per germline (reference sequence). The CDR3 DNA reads TGTGCCAGTAGTACCGGGACTAGCGTTCACGAGCAGTACTTC. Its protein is CASSTGTSVHEQYF.

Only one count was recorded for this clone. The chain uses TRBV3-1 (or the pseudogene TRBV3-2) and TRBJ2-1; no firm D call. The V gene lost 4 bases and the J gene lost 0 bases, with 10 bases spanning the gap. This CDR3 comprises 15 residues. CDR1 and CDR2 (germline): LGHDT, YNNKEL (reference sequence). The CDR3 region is CASSRSSGSYNEQFF. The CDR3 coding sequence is TGTGCCAGCAGCCGTTCCTCGGGCTCCTACAATGAGCAGTTCTTC.

As DNA, the CDR3 is TGTGCCAGCAGTTACTTAAGGGGGCGACGCACAGATACGCAGTATTTT. Translating it yields CASSYLRGRRTDTQYF. The rearrangement joins TRBV6-5 to TRBJ2-3; 7 bases are a match to TRBD1. CDR3 size: 16 residues. Germline CDR1 and CDR2: MNHEY and SVGAGI. Trimming removed 1 base from V and 1 base from J; junction bases left unmatched: 5.

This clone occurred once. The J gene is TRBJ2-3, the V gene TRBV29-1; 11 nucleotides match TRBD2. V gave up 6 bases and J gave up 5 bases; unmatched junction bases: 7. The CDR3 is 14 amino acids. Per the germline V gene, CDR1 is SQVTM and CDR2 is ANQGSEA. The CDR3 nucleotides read TGCAGCGTAGATTTAGCGGGAGGGGTAGATACGCAGTATTTT. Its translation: CSVDLAGGVDTQYF.

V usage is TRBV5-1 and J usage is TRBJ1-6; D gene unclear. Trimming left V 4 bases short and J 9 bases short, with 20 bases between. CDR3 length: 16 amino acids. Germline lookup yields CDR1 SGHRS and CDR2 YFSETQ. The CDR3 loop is CASSVARNRQVSPLHF. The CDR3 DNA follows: TGCGCCAGCAGCGTTGCGAGGAATCGTCAAGTTTCACCCCTCCACTTT.

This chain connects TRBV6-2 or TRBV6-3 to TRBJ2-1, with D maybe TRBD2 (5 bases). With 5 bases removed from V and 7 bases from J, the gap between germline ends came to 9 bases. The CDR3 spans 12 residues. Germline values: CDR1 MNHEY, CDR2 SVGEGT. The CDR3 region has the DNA TGTGCCAGCAGTCCGGACTGGAATGAGCAGTTCTTC. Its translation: CASSPDWNEQFF.

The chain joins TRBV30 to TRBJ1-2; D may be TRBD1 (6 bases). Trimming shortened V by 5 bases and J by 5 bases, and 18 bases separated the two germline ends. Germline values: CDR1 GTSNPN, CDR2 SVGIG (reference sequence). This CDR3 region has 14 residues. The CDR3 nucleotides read TGTGCCTGGCTCCCGGGACATGGCAGTTATGGCTACACCTTC. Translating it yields CAWLPGHGSYGYTF.

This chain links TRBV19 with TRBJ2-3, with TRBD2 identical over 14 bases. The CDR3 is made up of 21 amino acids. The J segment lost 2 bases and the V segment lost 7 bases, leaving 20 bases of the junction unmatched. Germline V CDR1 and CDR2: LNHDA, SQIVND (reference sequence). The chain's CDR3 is CASKRGVGTSGSLTHTDTQYF. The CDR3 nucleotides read TGTGCCAGTAAGCGGGGGGTCGGGACTAGCGGGAGCCTAACCCACACAGATACGCAGTATTTT.

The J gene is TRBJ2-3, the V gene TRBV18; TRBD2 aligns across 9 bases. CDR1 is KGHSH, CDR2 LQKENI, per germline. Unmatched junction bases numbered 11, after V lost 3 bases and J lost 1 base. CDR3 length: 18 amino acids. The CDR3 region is CASSPFGSSGRGTDTQYF. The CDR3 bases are TGTGCCAGCTCACCCTTCGGGAGTAGCGGGAGAGGCACAGATACGCAGTATTTT.